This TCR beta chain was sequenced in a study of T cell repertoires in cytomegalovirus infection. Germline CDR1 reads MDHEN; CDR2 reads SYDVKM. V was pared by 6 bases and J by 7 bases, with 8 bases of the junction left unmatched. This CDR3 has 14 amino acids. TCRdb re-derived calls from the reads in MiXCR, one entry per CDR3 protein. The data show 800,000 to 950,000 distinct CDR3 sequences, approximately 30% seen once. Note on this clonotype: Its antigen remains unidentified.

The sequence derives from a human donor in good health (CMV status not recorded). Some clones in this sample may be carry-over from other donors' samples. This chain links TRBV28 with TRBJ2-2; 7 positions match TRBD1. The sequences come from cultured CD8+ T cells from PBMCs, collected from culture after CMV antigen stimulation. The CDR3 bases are TGTGCCAGCAGCCAAGACAGGGCGGGCGGGGAGCTGTTTTTT. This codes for CASSQDRAGGELFF. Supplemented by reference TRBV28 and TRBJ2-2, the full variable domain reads DVKVTQSSRYLVKRTGEKVFLECVQDMDHENMFWYRQDPGLGLRLIYFSYDVKMKEKGDIPEGYSVSREKKERFSLILESASTNQTSMYLCASSQDRAGGELFFGEGSRLTVL.